This T cell receptor (beta chain) was sequenced for a study of blood T cell repertoires in COVID-19. Germline loops: CDR1 MNHEY, CDR2 SVGAGI. The V and J ends lost 0 bases and 6 bases, in that order; junction bases with no gene match: 0. The CDR3 is 13 residues long. Produced via immunoSEQ multiplex PCR; TCRdb's table is partial and in-frame only. This sample has approximately 85,000 clones; roughly nine tenths occur once, and the top ten carry about 3%. The chain joins TRBV6-5 to TRBJ1-2, with 8 nucleotides matching TRBD1. Specimen: peripheral blood. The sequence was obtained from a woman aged 45-60 years with active or convalescent COVID-19. The CDR3 sequence: CASSYSTGDGYTF. Written as DNA, the CDR3 is TGTGCCAGCAGTTACTCGACAGGGGATGGCTACACCTTC.